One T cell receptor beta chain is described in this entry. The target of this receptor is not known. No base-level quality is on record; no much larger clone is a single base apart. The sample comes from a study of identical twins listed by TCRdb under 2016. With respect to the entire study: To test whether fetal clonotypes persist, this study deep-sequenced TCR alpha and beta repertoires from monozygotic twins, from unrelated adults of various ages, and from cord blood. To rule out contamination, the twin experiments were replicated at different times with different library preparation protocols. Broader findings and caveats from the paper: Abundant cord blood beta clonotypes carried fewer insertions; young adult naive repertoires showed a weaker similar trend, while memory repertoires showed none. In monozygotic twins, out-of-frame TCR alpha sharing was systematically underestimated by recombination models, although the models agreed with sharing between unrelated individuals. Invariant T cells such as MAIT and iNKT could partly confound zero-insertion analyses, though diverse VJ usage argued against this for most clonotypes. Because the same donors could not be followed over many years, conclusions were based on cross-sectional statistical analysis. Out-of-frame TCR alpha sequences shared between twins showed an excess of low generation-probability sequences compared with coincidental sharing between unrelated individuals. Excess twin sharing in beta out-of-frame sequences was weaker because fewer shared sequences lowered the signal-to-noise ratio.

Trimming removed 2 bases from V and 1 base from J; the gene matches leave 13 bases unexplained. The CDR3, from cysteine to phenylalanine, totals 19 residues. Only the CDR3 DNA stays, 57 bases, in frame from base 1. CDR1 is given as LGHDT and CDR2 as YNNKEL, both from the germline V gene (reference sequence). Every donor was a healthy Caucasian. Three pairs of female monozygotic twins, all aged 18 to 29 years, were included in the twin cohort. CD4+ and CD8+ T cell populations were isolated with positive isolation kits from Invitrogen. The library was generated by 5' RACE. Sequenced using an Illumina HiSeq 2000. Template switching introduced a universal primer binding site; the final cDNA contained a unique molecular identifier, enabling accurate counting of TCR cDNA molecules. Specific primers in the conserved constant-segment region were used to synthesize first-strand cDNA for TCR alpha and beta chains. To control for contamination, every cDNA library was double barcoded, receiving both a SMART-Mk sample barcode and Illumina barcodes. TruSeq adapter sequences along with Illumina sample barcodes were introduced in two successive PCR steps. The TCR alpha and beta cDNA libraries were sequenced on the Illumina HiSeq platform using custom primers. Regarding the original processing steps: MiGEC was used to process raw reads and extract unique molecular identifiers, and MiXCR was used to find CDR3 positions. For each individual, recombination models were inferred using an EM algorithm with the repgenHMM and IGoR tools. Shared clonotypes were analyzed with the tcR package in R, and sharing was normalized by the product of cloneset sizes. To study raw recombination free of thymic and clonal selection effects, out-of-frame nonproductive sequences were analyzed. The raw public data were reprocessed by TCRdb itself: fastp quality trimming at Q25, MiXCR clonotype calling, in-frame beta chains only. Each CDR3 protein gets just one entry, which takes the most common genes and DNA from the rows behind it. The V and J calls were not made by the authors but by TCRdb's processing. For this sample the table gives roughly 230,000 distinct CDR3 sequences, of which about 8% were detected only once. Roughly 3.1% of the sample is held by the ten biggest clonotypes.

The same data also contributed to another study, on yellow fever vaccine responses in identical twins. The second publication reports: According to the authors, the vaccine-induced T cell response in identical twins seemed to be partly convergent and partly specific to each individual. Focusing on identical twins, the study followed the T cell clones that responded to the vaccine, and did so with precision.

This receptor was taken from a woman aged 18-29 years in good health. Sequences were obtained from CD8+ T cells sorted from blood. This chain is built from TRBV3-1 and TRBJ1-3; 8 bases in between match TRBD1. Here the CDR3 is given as CASSQFIGTDRASGNTIYF. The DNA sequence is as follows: TGTGCCAGCAGCCAATTTATAGGAACGGACAGGGCTTCTGGAAACACCATATATTTT.